This entry features one T cell receptor (beta chain) sequence. Its cognate antigen is unknown. These data are taken from a study of PD-1 blockade in classical Hodgkin lymphoma. About the research overall: Patients were treated with nivolumab at 3 mg/kg, and this was given intravenously every 2 weeks. Points from the study as a whole: When nivolumab was started under 1 year after ASCT, patients were excluded. TCR diversity at baseline was reported to be reduced in newly diagnosed patients relative to healthy donors.

Sequenced by immunoSEQ multiplex PCR; TCRdb stores in-frame clones only, minus some. This table holds roughly 150,000 clones, about 78% found once. In every patient, relapse followed autologous stem cell transplantation, while exposure to brentuximab vedotin differed. Complete response, partial response or progressive disease were the best responses. V lost 1 base to trimming and J lost 7 bases, with 11 bases between them. Germline-derived CDR1 and CDR2 are SGDLS and YYNGEE. This CDR3 contains 13 residues. The chain employs TRBV9 and TRBJ2-5, with D perhaps given as TRBD1 or TRBD2 (5 bases each). The sequenced sample was peripheral blood mononuclear cells (PBMCs), obtained before the second cycle of nivolumab. This TCR derives from a human donor with classical Hodgkin lymphoma. CDR3 protein: CASSVRGVGTQYF. CDR3 DNA: TGTGCCAGCAGCGTAAGAGGGGTTGGGACCCAGTACTTC.